This T cell receptor (beta chain) was captured by sequencing in a study of T cells in Graves' hyperthyroidism and ophthalmopathy. Germline V CDR1 and CDR2: KGHSH, LQKENI. CDR3 size: 12 residues. Trimming left V 2 bases short and J 11 bases short, with 12 bases between. Study findings and constraints: Most thyroid clonotypes that were expanded above 0.001 also turned up in blood.

TCR beta CDR3 regions were amplified from RNA transcripts. The TCR CDR3 was amplified in a first-round RT-PCR using the HTBI primer set. TCRdb independently ran MiXCR on the multiplex PCR reads; one entry per CDR3 protein. Among approximately 500,000 distinct CDR3 sequences, around 45% were seen once, and the ten largest hold about 8%. Pregnant or lactating patients were excluded, as were those with uncontrolled infection or other autoimmune disease. Diagnoses used clinical symptoms, serum thyroxine and TRAb, thyroid ultrasound and orbital computed tomography. With respect to this clonotype: What it binds is not known.

The TCR originated in a woman under 30 with Graves' hyperthyroidism. This chain links TRBV18 with TRBJ2-5, with TRBD2 as a possible D gene (5 bases). Sequenced sample: peripheral blood or thyroid tissue (not recorded which). CDR3: CASSPEGDTQYF. DNA for the CDR3: TGTGCCAGCTCACCAGAGGGAGATACGCAGTACTTC.